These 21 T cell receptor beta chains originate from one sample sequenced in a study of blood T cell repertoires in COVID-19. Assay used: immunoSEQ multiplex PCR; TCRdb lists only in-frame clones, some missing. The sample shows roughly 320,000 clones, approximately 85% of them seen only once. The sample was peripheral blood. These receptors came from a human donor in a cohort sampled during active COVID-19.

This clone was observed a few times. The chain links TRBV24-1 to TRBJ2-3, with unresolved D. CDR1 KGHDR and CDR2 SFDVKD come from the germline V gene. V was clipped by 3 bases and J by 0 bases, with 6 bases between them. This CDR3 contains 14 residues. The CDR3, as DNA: TGTGCCACCAGTGATGCAGATAGCACAGATACGCAGTATTTT. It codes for CATSDADSTDTQYF.

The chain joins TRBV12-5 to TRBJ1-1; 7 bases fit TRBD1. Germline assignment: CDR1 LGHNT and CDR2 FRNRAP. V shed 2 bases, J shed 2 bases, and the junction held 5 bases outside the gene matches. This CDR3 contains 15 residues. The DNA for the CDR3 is TGTGCTAGTGGTTTGTGGGCAGGGGGAAACACTGAAGCTTTCTTT. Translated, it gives CASGLWAGGNTEAFF.

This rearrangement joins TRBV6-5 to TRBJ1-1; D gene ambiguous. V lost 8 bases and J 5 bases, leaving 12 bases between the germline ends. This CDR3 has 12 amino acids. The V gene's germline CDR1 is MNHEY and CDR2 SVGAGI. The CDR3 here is CASRGGKTEAFF. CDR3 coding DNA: TGTGCCAGCCGCGGAGGGAAAACTGAAGCTTTCTTT.

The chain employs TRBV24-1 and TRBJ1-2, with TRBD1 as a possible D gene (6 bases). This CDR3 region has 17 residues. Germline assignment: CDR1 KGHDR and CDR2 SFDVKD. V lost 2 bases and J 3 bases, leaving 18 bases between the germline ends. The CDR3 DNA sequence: TGTGCCACCAGTGATTCTGGTCGGGACATATCACACTATGGCTACACCTTC. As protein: CATSDSGRDISHYGYTF.

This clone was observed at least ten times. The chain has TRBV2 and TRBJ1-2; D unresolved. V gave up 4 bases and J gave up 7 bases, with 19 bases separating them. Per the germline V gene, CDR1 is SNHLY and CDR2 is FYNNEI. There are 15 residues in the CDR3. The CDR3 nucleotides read TGTGCCAGCAGTGCCGGGAACCTAAAATGGGGTGGCTACACCTTC. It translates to CASSAGNLKWGGYTF.

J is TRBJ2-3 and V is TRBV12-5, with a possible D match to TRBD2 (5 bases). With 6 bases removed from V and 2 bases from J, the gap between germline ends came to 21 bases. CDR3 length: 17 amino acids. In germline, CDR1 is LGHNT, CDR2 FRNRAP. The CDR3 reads CASGSFSASPLTDTQYF. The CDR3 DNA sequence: TGTGCTAGTGGAAGCTTCTCCGCTAGCCCCCTCACAGATACGCAGTATTTT.

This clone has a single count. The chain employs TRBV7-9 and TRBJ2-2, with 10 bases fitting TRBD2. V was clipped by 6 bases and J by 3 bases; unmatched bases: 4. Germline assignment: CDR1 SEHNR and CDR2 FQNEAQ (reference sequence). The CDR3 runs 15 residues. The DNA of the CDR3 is TGTGCCAGCAGTTTCGGGACTAGCGACACCGGGGAGCTGTTTTTT. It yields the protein CASSFGTSDTGELFF.

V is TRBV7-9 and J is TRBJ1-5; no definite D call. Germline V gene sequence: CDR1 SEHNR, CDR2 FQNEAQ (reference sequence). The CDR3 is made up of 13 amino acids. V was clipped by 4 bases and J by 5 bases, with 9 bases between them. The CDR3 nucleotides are TGTGCCAGCAGCTCCCTAGGCCATCAGCCCCAGCATTTT. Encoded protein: CASSSLGHQPQHF.

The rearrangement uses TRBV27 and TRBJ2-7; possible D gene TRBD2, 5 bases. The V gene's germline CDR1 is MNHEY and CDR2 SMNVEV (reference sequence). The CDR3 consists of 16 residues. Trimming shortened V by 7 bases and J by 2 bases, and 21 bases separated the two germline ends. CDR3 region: CASTVHLAVGTYEQYF. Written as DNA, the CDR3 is TGTGCCAGCACCGTACACCTAGCTGTAGGAACCTACGAGCAGTACTTC.

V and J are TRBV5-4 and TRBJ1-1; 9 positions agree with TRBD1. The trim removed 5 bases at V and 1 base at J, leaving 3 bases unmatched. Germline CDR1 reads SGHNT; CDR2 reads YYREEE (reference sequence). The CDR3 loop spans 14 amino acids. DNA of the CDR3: TGTGCCAGCAGGGGGGGACAGGGGAACACTGAAGCTTTCTTT. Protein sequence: CASRGGQGNTEAFF.

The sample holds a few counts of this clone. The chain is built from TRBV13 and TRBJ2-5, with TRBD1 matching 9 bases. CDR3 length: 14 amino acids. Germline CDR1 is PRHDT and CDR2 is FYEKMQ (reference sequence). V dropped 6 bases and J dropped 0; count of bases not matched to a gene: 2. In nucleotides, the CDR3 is TGTGCCAGCAGGGGACAGGGAGACCAAGAGACCCAGTACTTC. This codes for CASRGQGDQETQYF.

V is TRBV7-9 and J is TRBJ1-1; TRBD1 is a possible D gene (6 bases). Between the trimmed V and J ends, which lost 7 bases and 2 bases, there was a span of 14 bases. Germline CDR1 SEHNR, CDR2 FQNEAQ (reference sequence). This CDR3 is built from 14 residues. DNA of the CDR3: TGTGCCAGCACCCAGACAGGAAAAAACACTGAAGCTTTCTTT. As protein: CASTQTGKNTEAFF.

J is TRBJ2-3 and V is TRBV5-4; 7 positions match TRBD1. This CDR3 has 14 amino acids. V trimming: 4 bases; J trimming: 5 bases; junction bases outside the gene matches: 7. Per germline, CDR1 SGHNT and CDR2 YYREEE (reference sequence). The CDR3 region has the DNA TGTGCCAGCAGCATTCGACAGGGCTTAGATACGCAGTATTTT. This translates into CASSIRQGLDTQYF.

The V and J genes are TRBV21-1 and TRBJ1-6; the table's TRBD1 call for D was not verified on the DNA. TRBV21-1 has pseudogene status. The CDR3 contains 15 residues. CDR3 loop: CASSTIQPYNSPLHF. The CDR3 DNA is TGTGCCAGCAGCACCATACAGCCGTATAATTCACCCCTCCACTTT.

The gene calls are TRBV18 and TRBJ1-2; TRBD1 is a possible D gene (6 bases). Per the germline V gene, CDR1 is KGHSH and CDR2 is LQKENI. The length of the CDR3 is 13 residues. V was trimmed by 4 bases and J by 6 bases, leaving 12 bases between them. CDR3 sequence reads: CASSLGTPNGYTF. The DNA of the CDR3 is TGTGCCAGCTCACTTGGGACACCCAATGGCTACACCTTC.

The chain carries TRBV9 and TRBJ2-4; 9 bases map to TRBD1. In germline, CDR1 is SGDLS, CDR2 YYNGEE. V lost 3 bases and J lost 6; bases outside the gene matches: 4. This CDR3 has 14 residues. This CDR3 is CASSGTGGLNIQYF. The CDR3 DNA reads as TGTGCCAGCAGCGGAACAGGGGGCCTAAACATTCAGTACTTC. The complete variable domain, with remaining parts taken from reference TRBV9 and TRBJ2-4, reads DSGVTQTPKHLITATGQRVTLRCSPRSGDLSVYWYQQSLDQGLQFLIQYYNGEERAKGNILERFSAQQFPDLHSELNLSSLELGDSALYFCASSGTGGLNIQYFGAGTRLSVL.

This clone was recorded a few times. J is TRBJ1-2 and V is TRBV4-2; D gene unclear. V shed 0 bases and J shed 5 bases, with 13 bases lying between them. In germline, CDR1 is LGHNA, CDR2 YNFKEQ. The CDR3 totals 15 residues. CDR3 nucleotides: TGTGCCAGCAGCCAAGAGGTGGCAGGTCCTTATGGCTACACCTTC. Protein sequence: CASSQEVAGPYGYTF.

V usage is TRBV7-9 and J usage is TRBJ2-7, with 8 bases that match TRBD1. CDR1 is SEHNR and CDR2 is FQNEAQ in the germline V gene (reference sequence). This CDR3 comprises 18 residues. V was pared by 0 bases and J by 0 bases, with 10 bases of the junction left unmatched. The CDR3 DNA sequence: TGTGCCAGCAGCTTAGCGGGCCGGGACAGGTTGAGCTCCTACGAGCAGTACTTC. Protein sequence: CASSLAGRDRLSSYEQYF. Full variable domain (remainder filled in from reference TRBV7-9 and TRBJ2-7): DTGVSQNPRHKITKRGQNVTFRCDPISEHNRLYWYRQTLGQGPEFLTYFQNEAQLEKSRLLSDRFSAERPKGSFSTLEIQRTEQGDSAMYLCASSLAGRDRLSSYEQYFGPGTRLTVT.

The CDR3 spells CASSESSGSYNEQFF. As DNA, the CDR3 is TGCGCCAGCAGTGAGTCGTCGGGGTCCTACAATGAGCAGTTCTTC. The J gene is TRBJ2-1, the V gene TRBV10-1; TRBD2 is a possible D gene (5 bases). V gave up 0 bases and J gave up 1 base, with 7 bases separating them. The CDR3 covers 15 residues. From germline, CDR1 is WNHNN and CDR2 SYGVQD (reference sequence).

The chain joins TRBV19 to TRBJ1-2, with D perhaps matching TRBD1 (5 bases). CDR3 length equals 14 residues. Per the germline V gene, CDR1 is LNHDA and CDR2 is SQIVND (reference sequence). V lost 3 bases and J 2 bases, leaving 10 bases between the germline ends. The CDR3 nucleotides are TGTGCCAGTAGTATGGCAGGGTTGAACTATGGCTACACCTTC. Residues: CASSMAGLNYGYTF.

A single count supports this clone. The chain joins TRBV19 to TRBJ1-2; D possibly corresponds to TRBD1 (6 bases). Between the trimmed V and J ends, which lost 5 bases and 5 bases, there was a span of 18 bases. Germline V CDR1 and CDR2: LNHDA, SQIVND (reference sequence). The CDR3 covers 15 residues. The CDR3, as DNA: TGTGCCAGTAGTCCCCCGACAGGCGGGCTTTATGGCTACACCTTC. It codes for CASSPPTGGLYGYTF.